A selection of T cell receptor beta chains follows, all from one sample in a study of blood T cell repertoires in COVID-19. The data were produced by immunoSEQ multiplex PCR, yet TCRdb's version contains in-frame clones alone and is incomplete. The sample lists fewer than 400,000 clones, around 84% seen once, with about 4.2% in the top ten. The sequencing sample was made of PBMCs or T cells enriched from blood (not recorded which). The receptors stem from a man in his thirties or forties who had recovered from COVID-19. Each CDR3 is given with its conserved first and last residue. Each record gives: V gene, J gene, clone size, D gene, CDR3 protein, CDR3 DNA. A D gene is named only where the DNA matches it firmly. Part of the rows lack a size; the others show once, few, many or a class for expanded clones.

v_gene: TRBV23-1
j_gene: TRBJ2-6
abundance: .
d_gene: .
CDR3aa: CASSQSKSTVRLAGANVLTF
CDR3nt: TGCGCCAGCAGTCAATCGAAGAGTACGGTCAGACTTGCTGGGGCCAACGTCCTGACTTTC

v_gene: TRBV11-2
j_gene: TRBJ1-2
abundance: once
d_gene: TRBD1
CDR3aa: CASSLRQGYGYTF
CDR3nt: TGTGCCAGCAGCTTAAGACAGGGCTATGGCTACACCTTC

v_gene: TRBV7-6
j_gene: TRBJ1-5
abundance: .
d_gene: TRBD1
CDR3aa: CASSGGQGPNQPQHF
CDR3nt: TGTGCCAGCAGCGGAGGACAGGGTCCTAATCAGCCCCAGCATTTT

v_gene: TRBV7-8
j_gene: TRBJ1-4
abundance: once
d_gene: TRBD1
CDR3aa: CASSHDLDRGSEKLFF
CDR3nt: TGTGCCAGCAGCCATGACTTGGACAGGGGAAGTGAAAAACTGTTTTTT

v_gene: TRBV7-8
j_gene: TRBJ1-5
abundance: .
d_gene: .
CDR3aa: CASSLLLGPNQPQHF
CDR3nt: TGTGCCAGCAGCTTATTACTGGGGCCTAATCAGCCCCAGCATTTT

v_gene: TRBV6-1
j_gene: TRBJ2-7
abundance: .
d_gene: TRBD2
CDR3aa: CASSEVSGLAGGLVYEQYF
CDR3nt: TGTGCCAGCAGTGAAGTTTCGGGACTAGCGGGAGGGCTGGTCTACGAGCAGTACTTC

v_gene: TRBV5-4
j_gene: TRBJ2-2
abundance: .
d_gene: .
CDR3aa: CASSLRLDNTGELFF
CDR3nt: TGTGCCAGCAGCTTGCGACTAGACAACACCGGGGAGCTGTTTTTT

v_gene: TRBV6-5
j_gene: TRBJ1-1
abundance: once
d_gene: .
CDR3aa: CASSLIGRVGAEAFF
CDR3nt: TGTGCCAGCAGTCTAATAGGGAGGGTCGGCGCTGAAGCTTTCTTT

v_gene: TRBV25-1
j_gene: TRBJ1-4
abundance: .
d_gene: .
CDR3aa: CASSGGGASAEKLFF
CDR3nt: TGTGCCAGCAGTGGAGGTGGGGCTAGTGCTGAAAAACTGTTTTTT

v_gene: TRBV3-1/TRBV3-2
j_gene: TRBJ2-7
abundance: .
d_gene: TRBD1
CDR3aa: CASSLSRTGLYEQYF
CDR3nt: TGTGCCAGCAGCCTATCGAGGACAGGCCTCTACGAGCAGTACTTC

v_gene: TRBV6-5
j_gene: TRBJ2-7
abundance: once
d_gene: .
CDR3aa: CASRTPWQGSYEQYF
CDR3nt: TGTGCCAGCAGGACCCCGTGGCAGGGGTCATACGAGCAGTACTTC

v_gene: TRBV7-9
j_gene: TRBJ1-1
abundance: .
d_gene: .
CDR3aa: CASSLVRVTEAFF
CDR3nt: TGTGCCAGCAGCTTAGTAAGAGTCACTGAAGCTTTCTTT

v_gene: TRBV6-5
j_gene: TRBJ2-7
abundance: .
d_gene: .
CDR3aa: CASAPGHPPPYEQYF
CDR3nt: TGTGCCAGCGCCCCAGGGCACCCTCCTCCCTACGAGCAGTACTTC

v_gene: TRBV6-5
j_gene: TRBJ2-6
abundance: .
d_gene: .
CDR3aa: CASTQGAGANVLTF
CDR3nt: TGTGCCAGCACCCAGGGTGCAGGGGCCAACGTCCTGACTTTC

v_gene: TRBV18
j_gene: TRBJ1-1
abundance: .
d_gene: .
CDR3aa: CASSRGGMNTEAFF
CDR3nt: TGTGCCAGCTCACGGGGGGGCATGAACACTGAAGCTTTCTTT

v_gene: TRBV14
j_gene: TRBJ2-7
abundance: many
d_gene: .
CDR3aa: CASSPRGYIQYF
CDR3nt: TGTGCCAGCAGCCCGAGGGGGTACATCCAGTACTTC

v_gene: TRBV7-9
j_gene: TRBJ1-5
abundance: .
d_gene: TRBD1
CDR3aa: CASSYQGAGQPQHF
CDR3nt: TGTGCCAGCAGCTATCAGGGGGCAGGACAGCCCCAGCATTTT

v_gene: TRBV29-1
j_gene: TRBJ1-2
abundance: .
d_gene: .
CDR3aa: CSVGEGGGYGYTF
CDR3nt: TGCAGCGTTGGAGAGGGAGGAGGCTATGGCTACACCTTC

v_gene: TRBV27
j_gene: TRBJ1-5
abundance: few
d_gene: .
CDR3aa: CASSLSALIQPQHF
CDR3nt: TGTGCCAGCAGTTTATCCGCGTTAATCCAGCCCCAGCATTTT

v_gene: TRBV2
j_gene: TRBJ2-7
abundance: .
d_gene: TRBD1
CDR3aa: CATLETGPVGYEQYF
CDR3nt: TGTGCCACCCTGGAGACAGGGCCGGTAGGCTACGAGCAGTACTTC

v_gene: TRBV19
j_gene: TRBJ1-5
abundance: .
d_gene: .
CDR3aa: CASTVRDSNQPQHF
CDR3nt: TGTGCCAGTACGGTCAGGGATAGCAATCAGCCCCAGCATTTT

v_gene: TRBV19
j_gene: TRBJ1-2
abundance: .
d_gene: .
CDR3aa: CASSTGTLGEGIDYGYTF
CDR3nt: TGTGCCAGTAGTACCGGGACACTCGGAGAAGGGATAGACTATGGCTACACCTTC

v_gene: TRBV5-8
j_gene: TRBJ2-1
abundance: .
d_gene: .
CDR3aa: CASSLRQVYNEQFF
CDR3nt: TGTGCCAGCAGCTTGCGACAGGTCTACAATGAGCAGTTCTTC

v_gene: TRBV15
j_gene: TRBJ2-7
abundance: .
d_gene: TRBD2
CDR3aa: CATSRGTSGGYEQYF
CDR3nt: TGTGCCACCAGCAGAGGAACTAGCGGGGGCTACGAGCAGTACTTC

v_gene: TRBV11-3
j_gene: TRBJ2-3
abundance: .
d_gene: TRBD1
CDR3aa: CASSVEQGASRADTQYF
CDR3nt: TGTGCCAGCAGCGTAGAACAGGGGGCGAGTAGGGCAGATACGCAGTATTTT

v_gene: TRBV19
j_gene: TRBJ1-3
abundance: .
d_gene: .
CDR3aa: CASSMQISGNTIYF
CDR3nt: TGTGCCAGTAGTATGCAGATCTCTGGAAACACCATATATTTT

v_gene: TRBV7-8
j_gene: TRBJ1-2
abundance: few
d_gene: .
CDR3aa: CASSFDEASNYGYTF
CDR3nt: TGTGCCAGCAGCTTTGACGAGGCCTCTAACTATGGCTACACCTTC

v_gene: TRBV5-1
j_gene: TRBJ1-1
abundance: .
d_gene: TRBD1
CDR3aa: CASSLGQGRGGPEAFF
CDR3nt: TGCGCCAGCAGCTTGGGACAGGGACGGGGAGGCCCTGAAGCTTTCTTT

v_gene: TRBV2
j_gene: TRBJ2-2
abundance: .
d_gene: TRBD2
CDR3aa: CASRWTSGVEGELFF
CDR3nt: TGTGCCAGCAGGTGGACTAGCGGGGTAGAGGGGGAGCTGTTTTTT

v_gene: TRBV20-1
j_gene: TRBJ2-3
abundance: few
d_gene: .
CDR3aa: CSASQSGQFLHTQYF
CDR3nt: TGCAGTGCTAGTCAATCCGGACAGTTCCTACATACGCAGTATTTT

v_gene: TRBV28
j_gene: TRBJ2-7
abundance: .
d_gene: TRBD2
CDR3aa: CASSPLWPSGDEQYF
CDR3nt: TGTGCCAGCAGTCCACTCTGGCCTAGCGGGGACGAGCAGTACTTC

v_gene: TRBV30
j_gene: TRBJ1-6
abundance: .
d_gene: TRBD1
CDR3aa: CAWSRQGGNSPLHF
CDR3nt: TGTGCCTGGAGTCGACAGGGCGGGAATTCACCCCTCCACTTT

v_gene: TRBV30
j_gene: TRBJ2-5
abundance: .
d_gene: TRBD1
CDR3aa: CAQTGQGLAGETQYF
CDR3nt: TGTGCCCAGACGGGACAGGGGCTGGCGGGGGAGACCCAGTACTTC

v_gene: TRBV6-5
j_gene: TRBJ1-2
abundance: .
d_gene: TRBD1
CDR3aa: CASSYPKGADSGYTF
CDR3nt: TGTGCCAGCAGTTACCCCAAGGGGGCGGACTCTGGCTACACCTTC

v_gene: TRBV28
j_gene: TRBJ1-3
abundance: once
d_gene: .
CDR3aa: CASSIQGGLGYF
CDR3nt: TGTGCCAGCAGTATTCAGGGTGGCCTAGGATATTTT

v_gene: TRBV5-4
j_gene: TRBJ2-3
abundance: .
d_gene: TRBD2
CDR3aa: CASSWGRGAGASTDTQYF
CDR3nt: TGTGCCAGCAGCTGGGGGAGGGGAGCGGGGGCTAGCACAGATACGCAGTATTTT

v_gene: TRBV5-1
j_gene: TRBJ2-3
abundance: .
d_gene: .
CDR3aa: CASSLPHTDTQYF
CDR3nt: TGCGCCAGCAGCTTGCCACACACAGATACGCAGTATTTT

v_gene: TRBV6-5
j_gene: TRBJ1-5
abundance: once
d_gene: .
CDR3aa: CASRAPGGSNQPQHF
CDR3nt: TGTGCCAGCAGGGCCCCTGGGGGGAGCAATCAGCCCCAGCATTTT

v_gene: TRBV30
j_gene: TRBJ1-2
abundance: .
d_gene: .
CDR3aa: CAWRSGSSYGYTF
CDR3nt: TGTGCCTGGAGGTCAGGGTCTAGCTATGGCTACACCTTC

v_gene: TRBV27
j_gene: TRBJ2-5
abundance: .
d_gene: TRBD2
CDR3aa: CASTERLAGGPLTQYF
CDR3nt: TGTGCCAGCACAGAACGACTAGCGGGAGGGCCTTTGACCCAGTACTTC

v_gene: TRBV30
j_gene: TRBJ1-6
abundance: .
d_gene: .
CDR3aa: CAWSVNNSPLHF
CDR3nt: TGTGCCTGGAGTGTTAATAATTCACCCCTCCACTTT

v_gene: TRBV7-9
j_gene: TRBJ1-4
abundance: .
d_gene: TRBD1
CDR3aa: CASSQRPGTGREKLFF
CDR3nt: TGTGCCAGCAGCCAAAGGCCCGGGACAGGGCGAGAAAAACTGTTTTTT

v_gene: TRBV7-2
j_gene: TRBJ1-4
abundance: .
d_gene: TRBD1
CDR3aa: CASSYRGQGREKLFF
CDR3nt: TGTGCCAGCAGTTATCGGGGACAGGGTCGGGAAAAACTGTTTTTT

v_gene: TRBV4-2
j_gene: TRBJ1-1
abundance: .
d_gene: TRBD1
CDR3aa: CASSQGGGPGQATEAFF
CDR3nt: TGTGCCAGCAGCCAAGGAGGGGGGCCGGGACAGGCCACTGAAGCTTTCTTT

v_gene: TRBV7-2
j_gene: TRBJ2-1
abundance: .
d_gene: TRBD2
CDR3aa: CASSLVVGLAGGDEQFF
CDR3nt: TGTGCCAGCAGCTTGGTCGTCGGACTAGCGGGGGGGGATGAGCAGTTCTTC

v_gene: TRBV2
j_gene: TRBJ1-2
abundance: .
d_gene: TRBD1
CDR3aa: CASSKWYTGDNGYTF
CDR3nt: TGTGCCAGCAGCAAATGGTACACAGGGGATAATGGCTACACCTTC

v_gene: TRBV29-1
j_gene: TRBJ1-1
abundance: .
d_gene: .
CDR3aa: CSVDMGANTEAFF
CDR3nt: TGCAGCGTTGACATGGGGGCCAACACTGAAGCTTTCTTT

v_gene: TRBV27
j_gene: TRBJ2-7
abundance: .
d_gene: TRBD2
CDR3aa: CASSVSSGSYEQYF
CDR3nt: TGTGCCAGCAGTGTATCTAGCGGGAGCTACGAGCAGTACTTC

v_gene: TRBV18
j_gene: TRBJ1-4
abundance: few
d_gene: TRBD1
CDR3aa: CASSSDRVEKLFF
CDR3nt: TGTGCCAGCTCAAGTGACAGGGTTGAAAAACTGTTTTTT

v_gene: TRBV27
j_gene: TRBJ2-5
abundance: .
d_gene: TRBD2
CDR3aa: CASSLLSAGAETQYF
CDR3nt: TGTGCCAGCAGTTTATTATCAGCGGGAGCCGAGACCCAGTACTTC

v_gene: TRBV2
j_gene: TRBJ1-2
abundance: .
d_gene: .
CDR3aa: CASRVVQIGYTF
CDR3nt: TGTGCCAGCAGGGTCGTTCAGATTGGCTACACCTTC

v_gene: TRBV24-1
j_gene: TRBJ2-7
abundance: .
d_gene: TRBD1
CDR3aa: CATSDLPGGEQYF
CDR3nt: TGTGCCACCAGTGATTTACCAGGGGGCGAGCAGTACTTC

v_gene: TRBV3-1/TRBV3-2
j_gene: TRBJ1-2
abundance: .
d_gene: TRBD1
CDR3aa: CASTFGDRGRVNGYTF
CDR3nt: TGTGCCAGCACCTTTGGGGACAGGGGGCGCGTCAATGGCTACACCTTC

v_gene: TRBV5-1
j_gene: TRBJ2-3
abundance: .
d_gene: TRBD2
CDR3aa: CASSRLGLAGGSTDTQYF
CDR3nt: TGCGCCAGCAGCCGCCTGGGACTAGCGGGAGGGTCCACAGATACGCAGTATTTT

v_gene: TRBV4-1
j_gene: TRBJ1-4
abundance: .
d_gene: .
CDR3aa: CASSQDPGGGAYEKLFF
CDR3nt: TGCGCCAGCAGCCAAGATCCGGGTGGGGGGGCCTATGAAAAACTGTTTTTT

v_gene: TRBV15
j_gene: TRBJ1-3
abundance: .
d_gene: TRBD1
CDR3aa: CATGLGQGKAGNTIYF
CDR3nt: TGTGCCACCGGGCTCGGACAGGGGAAAGCTGGAAACACCATATATTTT

v_gene: TRBV18
j_gene: TRBJ1-1
abundance: .
d_gene: .
CDR3aa: CASSRETGMNTEAFF
CDR3nt: TGTGCCAGCTCACGCGAGACAGGTATGAACACTGAAGCTTTCTTT

v_gene: TRBV18
j_gene: TRBJ2-3
abundance: .
d_gene: .
CDR3aa: CASSPPGGEEYF
CDR3nt: TGTGCCAGCTCACCGCCCGGGGGTGAGGAGTATTTT

v_gene: TRBV7-2
j_gene: TRBJ2-7
abundance: few
d_gene: TRBD2
CDR3aa: CASSLGPSGGYYEQYF
CDR3nt: TGTGCCAGCAGCTTAGGTCCTAGCGGGGGGTACTACGAGCAGTACTTC

v_gene: TRBV13
j_gene: TRBJ1-1
abundance: .
d_gene: .
CDR3aa: CASSLAGLGTEAFF
CDR3nt: TGTGCCAGCAGCTTAGCGGGATTGGGCACTGAAGCTTTCTTT